The 8 T cell receptor beta chains below were found in one sample sequenced in a study of T cell responses to AZD1222 COVID-19 vaccine. Profiled with immunoSEQ multiplex PCR; TCRdb holds only in-frame clones, not every one. Of 140,000 or so clones in the sample, 88% were seen once. Sequencing was performed on peripheral blood, taken 28 days after the second AZD1222 dose. These receptors were collected from an adult who received the AZD1222 COVID-19 vaccine.

The J gene is TRBJ2-3, the V gene TRBV5-4; TRBD1 matches at 8 bases. From germline, CDR1 is SGHNT and CDR2 YYREEE (reference sequence). Trimming cost V 0 bases and J 5 bases; bases outside gene matches: 8. This CDR3 is built from 16 residues. Here the CDR3 reads CASSLAGTGLGDTQYF. The CDR3 DNA reads as TGTGCCAGCAGCTTGGCCGGGACAGGACTGGGAGATACGCAGTATTTT.

The chain is built from TRBV30 and TRBJ2-3; TRBD2 agrees at 8 bases. CDR1 and CDR2 from the germline V gene are GTSNPN and SVGIG (reference sequence). The V and J ends lost 5 bases and 2 bases, in that order; junction bases with no gene match: 6. The CDR3 runs 14 residues. The CDR3 DNA sequence: TGTGCCTGGGAGGCAGCGGGGGACACAGATACGCAGTATTTT. This encodes CAWEAAGDTDTQYF.

The genes are TRBV7-9 and TRBJ2-2, with unresolved D. V was trimmed by 3 bases and J by 8 bases, leaving 13 bases between them. Germline values: CDR1 SEHNR, CDR2 FQNEAQ (reference sequence). The CDR3 length is 14 residues. This CDR3 is CASSFFIDSGELFF. The CDR3 DNA reads as TGTGCCAGCAGCTTTTTTATAGACTCTGGGGAGCTGTTTTTT.

V and J are TRBV2 and TRBJ2-4; 7 bases match TRBD1. The V gene end was trimmed by 4 bases and the J gene end by 3 bases; junction bases not matched to a gene: 0. The CDR3 extends over 13 amino acids. Germline V lookup: CDR1 SNHLY, CDR2 FYNNEI. Written as DNA, the CDR3 is TGTGCCAGCAGTGGGGACAGCAAAAACATTCAGTACTTC. It specifies CASSGDSKNIQYF.

V and J are TRBV6-5 and TRBJ2-7; possibly TRBD1 for D (7 bases). The CDR3 spans 13 residues. V shed 6 bases and J shed 2 bases, with 11 bases lying between them. Germline V gives CDR1 MNHEY, CDR2 SVGAGI. CDR3 residues: CASRRDRTYEQYF. The CDR3 DNA follows: TGTGCCAGCAGGCGGGACAGAACCTACGAGCAGTACTTC.

CDR3 region: CATRAPSGGAYEQFF. CDR3 DNA sequence: TGTGCCACCAGGGCGCCTAGCGGGGGGGCCTATGAGCAGTTCTTC. This rearrangement joins TRBV24-1 to TRBJ2-1, with TRBD2 identical over 12 bases. V lost 7 bases and J lost 8; bases outside the gene matches: 8. In germline, CDR1 is KGHDR, CDR2 SFDVKD. CDR3 length: 15 amino acids.

This chain links TRBV7-2 with TRBJ2-7; a possible D gene is TRBD2 (6 bases). Between the trimmed V and J ends, which lost 5 bases and 2 bases, there was a span of 16 bases. CDR1 is SGHTA and CDR2 is FQGNSA in the germline V gene. This CDR3 is 15 amino acids long. DNA of the CDR3: TGTGCCAGCAGCGTAAGCTCGGGGACTCCCTACGAGCAGTACTTC. It is translated as CASSVSSGTPYEQYF.

V usage is TRBV5-5 and J usage is TRBJ2-5, with D perhaps given as TRBD1 or TRBD2 (7 bases each). In germline, CDR1 is SGHKS, CDR2 YYEKEE (reference sequence). The CDR3 is 15 amino acids. The V gene lost 3 bases and the J gene lost 4 bases, with 16 bases spanning the gap. The CDR3 region has the DNA TGTGCCAGCAGCTCACAGGGGAGGGTGGGAGAGACCCAGTACTTC. Protein product: CASSSQGRVGETQYF. Full variable domain (remainder filled in from reference TRBV5-5 and TRBJ2-5): DAGVTQSPTHLIKTRGQQVTLRCSPISGHKSVSWYQQVLGQGPQFIFQYYEKEERGRGNFPDRFSARQFPNYSSELNVNALLLGDSALYLCASSSQGRVGETQYFGPGTRLLVL.